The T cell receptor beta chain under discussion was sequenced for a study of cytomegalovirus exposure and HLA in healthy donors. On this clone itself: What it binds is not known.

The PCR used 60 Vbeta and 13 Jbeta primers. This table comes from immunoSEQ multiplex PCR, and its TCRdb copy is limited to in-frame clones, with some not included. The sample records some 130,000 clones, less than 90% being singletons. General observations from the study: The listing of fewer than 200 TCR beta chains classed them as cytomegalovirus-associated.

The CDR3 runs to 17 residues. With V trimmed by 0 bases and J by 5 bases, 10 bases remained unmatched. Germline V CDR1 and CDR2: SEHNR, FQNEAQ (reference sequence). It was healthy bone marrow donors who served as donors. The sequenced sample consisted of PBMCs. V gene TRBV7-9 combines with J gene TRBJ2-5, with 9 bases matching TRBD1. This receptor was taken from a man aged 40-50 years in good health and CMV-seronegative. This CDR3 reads CASSLAQYDRGRETQYF. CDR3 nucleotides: TGTGCCAGCAGCTTAGCGCAATATGACAGGGGGAGGGAGACCCAGTACTTC.